The present TCR beta chain was sequenced within a study of blood T cell repertoires in COVID-19 (TCRdb year 2020). Turning to the overall study: Collaborator samples came from the United States, Italy and Spain and covered acute and convalescent phases of COVID-19. The prospective study material was composed of cDNA or gDNA derived from T cells, B-cell-depleted T cells, or PBMCs. Nearly every sample came with metadata listing a de-identified subject ID, COVID-19 status, age in years and sex. Deeply sampled blood TCRbeta repertoires from subjects exposed to, actively infected with, or recovered from COVID-19 were included in the dataset. The repertoires were released in a freely available public database intended as a resource for research on the immune response to SARS-CoV-2. The samples were drawn from the first 160 participants of the ongoing ImmuneRACE study and from some 1,300 subjects provided by 6 global collaborators. Where available, HLA class I and class II types were obtained from metadata supplied by the sample provider rather than from assay-based typing. What the authors observed across the whole study: Clinical and demographic metadata were provided uncurated, with the amount varying by source and participant.

The immunoSEQ Assay, a bias-controlled multiplex PCR, was used to amplify TCRbeta CDR3 regions from genomic DNA. The source study handled its data this way. The number of nucleated cells in each sample was estimated from the amplification of reference gene primers within the assay. To quantify the absolute abundance of each unique TCRbeta CDR3 rearrangement, sequence reads were collapsed and filtered. For each sample, productive Simpson clonality was calculated as the square root of Simpson's diversity index over productive rearrangements. Drawn from immuneACCESS, this table holds only the in-frame rearrangements with V and J called that TCRdb kept. Clones are partly lost; checked studies trace under half to an unresolved V gene and leave the rest unexplained. V and J calls and clone size follow that table, whereas D and trimming were derived from the DNA. The sample includes 150,000 to 200,000 clones, with 80% observed a single time. 3.4% of the sample is taken by the ten largest.

In the prospective study, participants were roughly 18 to 90 years old, resided in fewer than 25 geographic areas of the United States, and were enrolled through a virtual design. In the prospective study, cohorts were assigned on the basis of participant-reported clinical history obtained from a screening survey and a study questionnaire. For ImmuneRACE Cohort 3, a participant was defined as recovered based on two consecutive negative NP/OP PCR tests, clearance by a healthcare professional, or resolution of symptoms. In the prospective study, whole blood, serum and a nasopharyngeal or oropharyngeal swab were collected from each participant by mobile phlebotomists. Participants in the prospective study had the option to provide additional blood draws and questionnaires over an approximately two-month period. Blood samples from the prospective study were shipped frozen or at room temperature prior to DNA extraction.

CDR1 and CDR2 are read off the germline V gene (reference sequence) as LGHDT and YNNKEL. The junction shows trimming of 1 base on V and 7 bases on J, and the gene matches do not reach 3 bases of it. The CDR3 contains 13 residues, cysteine and phenylalanine counted. CDR3 DNA is the only sequence kept; it has 39 bases, read in frame from the first base. A note on this clone: The target of this receptor is not known. No base quality values were provided; no much bigger clone lies one nucleotide off.

The receptor chain draws on TRBV3-1 (or the pseudogene TRBV3-2) and TRBJ1-1; a stretch of 7 junction bases matches TRBD1. This clonotype originated in an older woman who had recovered from COVID-19. Sequences were obtained from PBMCs or T cells enriched from blood (not recorded which). CDR3 protein: CASSQGQGGEAFF. The nucleotides read TGTGCCAGCAGCCAAGGACAGGGTGGTGAAGCTTTCTTT.